The clone carrying this T cell receptor (beta chain) was seen more than once but under ten times. The data were obtained in a study of blood T cell repertoires in COVID-19. The repertoire was sequenced with immunoSEQ multiplex PCR; TCRdb's copy has only in-frame clones and lacks some. The sample consists of tens of thousands of clones, approximately 78% of them appearing once. Germline V gene lookup returns CDR1 MNHEY and CDR2 SVGEGT. There are 17 residues in the CDR3. Between the trimmed V and J ends, which lost 3 bases and 10 bases, there was a span of 25 bases. This clonotype was sampled from a woman aged 80 or over with active or convalescent COVID-19. The sample consisted of peripheral blood. This rearrangement joins TRBV6-2 or TRBV6-3 to TRBJ1-5; D is perhaps TRBD1 (5 bases). CDR3: CASSYKAGWGFRGPQHF. In nucleotides, the CDR3 is TGTGCCAGCAGTTATAAGGCGGGGTGGGGATTTAGGGGCCCCCAGCATTTT.